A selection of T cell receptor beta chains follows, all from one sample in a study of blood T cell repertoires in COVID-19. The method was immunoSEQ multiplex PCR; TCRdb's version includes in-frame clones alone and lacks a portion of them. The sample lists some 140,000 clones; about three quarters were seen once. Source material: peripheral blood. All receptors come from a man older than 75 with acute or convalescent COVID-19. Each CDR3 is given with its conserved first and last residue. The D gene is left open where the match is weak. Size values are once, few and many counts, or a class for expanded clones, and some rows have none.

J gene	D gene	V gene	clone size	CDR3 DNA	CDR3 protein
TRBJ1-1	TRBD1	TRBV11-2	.	TGTGCCAGCAGCCCCCAATCGGGCGACAGGGGCGGCACTGAAGCTTTCTTT	CASSPQSGDRGGTEAFF
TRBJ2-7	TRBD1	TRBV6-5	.	TGTGCCAGCACAGACTCCAGGGGGAACGAGCAGTACTTC	CASTDSRGNEQYF
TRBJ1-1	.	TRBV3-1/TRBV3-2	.	TGTGCCAGCAGCCAAGGGGAGAGGACCACTGAAGCTTTCTTT	CASSQGERTTEAFF
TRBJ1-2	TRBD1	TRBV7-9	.	TGTGCCAGCAGCCCCCTGGGGACAGGGGCTCTCTATGGCTACACCTTC	CASSPLGTGALYGYTF
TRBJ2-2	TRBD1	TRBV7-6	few	TGTGCCAGCAGCCAAACGACAGGGTCTTACACCGGGGAGCTGTTTTTT	CASSQTTGSYTGELFF
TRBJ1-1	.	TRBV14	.	TGTGCCAGCAGCCGGACTTTTTTCGAAGCTTTCTTT	CASSRTFFEAFF
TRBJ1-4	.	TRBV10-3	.	TGTGCCATCAGTGAAAGTCAGGGAAATAATGAAAAACTGTTTTTT	CAISESQGNNEKLFF
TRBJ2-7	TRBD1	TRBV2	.	TGTGCCAGCAGTGAAAGGACAGGGGGCTACGAGCAGTACTTC	CASSERTGGYEQYF
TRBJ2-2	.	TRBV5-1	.	TGCGCCAGCAGCTCGGACACCGGGGAGCTGTTTTTT	CASSSDTGELFF
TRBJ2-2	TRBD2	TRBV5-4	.	TGTGCCAGCAGAGACGGGGGGAGGAACACCGGGGAGCTGTTTTTT	CASRDGGRNTGELFF
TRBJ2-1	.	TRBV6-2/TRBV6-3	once	TGTGCCAGCAGTCCGCCGACAGCCCGATCCAAAAATGAGCAGTTCTTC	CASSPPTARSKNEQFF
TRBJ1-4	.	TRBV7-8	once	TGTGCCAGCAGCTTATCGGGCGGGGATAATGAAAAACTGTTTTTT	CASSLSGGDNEKLFF
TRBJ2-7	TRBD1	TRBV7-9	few	TGTGCCAGCAGCTTAGCATCGACAGGGGAGGACGAGCAGTACTTC	CASSLASTGEDEQYF
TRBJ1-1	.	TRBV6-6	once	TGTGCCAGCAGTCTGACAGCTATGAACACTGAAGCTTTCTTT	CASSLTAMNTEAFF
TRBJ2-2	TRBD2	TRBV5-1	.	TGCGCCAGCAGCTTGCGGACTAGCGGGGGGCAGGCCGGGGAGCTGTTTTTT	CASSLRTSGGQAGELFF
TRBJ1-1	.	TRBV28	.	TGTGCCAGCAGTTTAATCTCGGGATCCGGGAACACTGAAGCTTTCTTT	CASSLISGSGNTEAFF
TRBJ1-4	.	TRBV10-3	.	TGTGCCATCAGCCTAGATTCAGGGGAAAAACTGTTTTTT	CAISLDSGEKLFF
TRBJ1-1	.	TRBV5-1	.	TGCGCCAGCAGCTTGGCACCGGGACTCGGCACTGAAGCTTTCTTT	CASSLAPGLGTEAFF
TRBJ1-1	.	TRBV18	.	TGTGCCAGCTCAGGGCGGAACACTGAAGCTTTCTTT	CASSGRNTEAFF
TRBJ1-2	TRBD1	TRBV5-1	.	TGCGCCAGCAGCTTCCCCGGGACAGAGGGAGGCTACACCTTC	CASSFPGTEGGYTF
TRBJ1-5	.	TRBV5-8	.	TGTGCCAGCAGCCACCGGGAGGCAAGGCAGCCCCAGCATTTT	CASSHREARQPQHF
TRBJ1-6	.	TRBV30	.	TGTGCCTGGAGTTTCTGGGAGGCACCCCTCCACTTT	CAWSFWEAPLHF
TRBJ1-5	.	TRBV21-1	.	TGTGCCAGCAGCAAAGTATACAGGTTGAGCCAGCCCCAGCATTTT	CASSKVYRLSQPQHF
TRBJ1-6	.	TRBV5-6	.	TGTGCCAGCAGCTTGGACCCAGGCCTCAATTCACCCCTCCACTTT	CASSLDPGLNSPLHF
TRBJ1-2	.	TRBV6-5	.	TGTGCCAGCAGTTCCCCTGGCGGCTACTATGGCTACACCTTC	CASSSPGGYYGYTF
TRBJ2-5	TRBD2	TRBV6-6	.	TGTGCCAGCAATGGCGGGGGGTACCAAGAGACCCAGTACTTC	CASNGGGYQETQYF
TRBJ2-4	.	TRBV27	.	TGTGCCAGCAGTTTATTGTCCCGGGGCATTCAGTACTTC	CASSLLSRGIQYF
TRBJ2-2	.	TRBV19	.	TGTGCCAGTAGTATAGAAGGGGCCGGGGAGCTGTTTTTT	CASSIEGAGELFF
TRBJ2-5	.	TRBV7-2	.	TGTGCCAGCAGCTTAAGGGCCCTAGACAGCCAAGAGACCCAGTACTTC	CASSLRALDSQETQYF
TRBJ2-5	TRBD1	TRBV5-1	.	TGCGCCAGCAGCCGACGGTTGGGACAGGGCCAAGAGACCCAGTACTTC	CASSRRLGQGQETQYF
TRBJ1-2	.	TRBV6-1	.	TGTGCCAGCAGTGAATTCAGCAGGGCTCCTTATGGCTACACCTTC	CASSEFSRAPYGYTF
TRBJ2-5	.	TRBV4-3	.	TGCGCCAGCAGCCAAGATGAGGGAGAGACCCAGTACTTC	CASSQDEGETQYF
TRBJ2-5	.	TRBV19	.	TGTGCCGCCGGGAATCTGGGTGTGGAGACCCAGTACTTC	CAAGNLGVETQYF
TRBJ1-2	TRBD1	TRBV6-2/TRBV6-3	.	TGTGCCAGCAGTTCCGCGAGAATGCCACAGGGGGCAAATGGCTACACCTTC	CASSSARMPQGANGYTF
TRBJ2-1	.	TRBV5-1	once	TGCGCCAGCAGCCCCGGGGGGGGACAGATCTACAATGAGCAGTTCTTC	CASSPGGGQIYNEQFF
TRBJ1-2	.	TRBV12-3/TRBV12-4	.	TGTGCCAGCAGTTTCCAGGGTTCCGCGGGCTACACCTTC	CASSFQGSAGYTF
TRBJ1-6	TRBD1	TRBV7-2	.	TGTGCCAGCAGCCAGGGGGCGGGTACCCTCCACTTT	CASSQGAGTLHF
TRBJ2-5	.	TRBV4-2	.	TGTGCCAGCAGCCAAGAGTGGGGCAGAATACTTCAAGAGACCCAGTACTTC	CASSQEWGRILQETQYF
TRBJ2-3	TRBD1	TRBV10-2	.	TGCGCCAGTAGTGGAGACCGGGACAGGGGTTCAGATACGCAGTATTTT	CASSGDRDRGSDTQYF
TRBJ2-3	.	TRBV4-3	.	TGCGCCAGCAGCCAAGAAGTAATAGTTCTGGGACTCACAGATACGCAGTATTTT	CASSQEVIVLGLTDTQYF
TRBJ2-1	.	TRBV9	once	TGTGCCAGCAGCCCCGGGACTTCAAAAATTTCCTACAATGAGCAGTTCTTC	CASSPGTSKISYNEQFF
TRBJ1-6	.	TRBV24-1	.	TGTGCCACCCCCCCAATGGCAAAGGGGAACAATTCACCCCTCCACTTT	CATPPMAKGNNSPLHF
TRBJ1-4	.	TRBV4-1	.	TGCGCCAGCAGCCAAGTCGGCGTCCTGGACTCCACTAATGAAAAACTGTTTTTT	CASSQVGVLDSTNEKLFF
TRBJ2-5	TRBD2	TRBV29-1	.	TGCAGCGTGGGACTAGCGGGGGGGAGTTTAAAGTACCAAGAGACCCAGTACTTC	CSVGLAGGSLKYQETQYF
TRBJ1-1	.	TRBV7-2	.	TGTGCCAGCAGCCTTTGGGGGGGCCCGAACACTGAAGCTTTCTTT	CASSLWGGPNTEAFF
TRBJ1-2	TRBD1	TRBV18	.	TGTGCCAGCTCACCAGACAGGGGCACCTATGGCTACACCTTC	CASSPDRGTYGYTF
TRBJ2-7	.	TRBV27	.	TGTGCCAGCAGTCCCTCGGGGTTAAGCTACGAGCAGTACTTC	CASSPSGLSYEQYF
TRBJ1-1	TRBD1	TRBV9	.	TGTGCCAGCAGCGTAGGGGGTGGACAGGGGAACACTGAAGCTTTCTTT	CASSVGGGQGNTEAFF
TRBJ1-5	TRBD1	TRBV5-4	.	TGTGCCAGCAGCTTCGGGGACAGTCGGCCCCAGCATTTT	CASSFGDSRPQHF
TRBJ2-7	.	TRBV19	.	TGTGCCAGTAGTCACATCCAGGGTTTCCACGAGCAGTACTTC	CASSHIQGFHEQYF
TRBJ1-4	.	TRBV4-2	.	TGTGCCAGCAGCCAAGACGGAGTTGGAAGCGCAACTAATGAAAAACTGTTTTTT	CASSQDGVGSATNEKLFF
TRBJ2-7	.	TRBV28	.	TGTGCCAGCTGCAAAGCAGGGACAACAGCCTACGAGCAGTACTTC	CASCKAGTTAYEQYF
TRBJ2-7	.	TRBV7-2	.	TGTGCCAGCAGCTCCCCGGGACAAACTCAGGCCCGTTCCTACGAGCAGTACTTC	CASSSPGQTQARSYEQYF
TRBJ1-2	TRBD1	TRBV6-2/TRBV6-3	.	TGTGCCAGCAGTTACCTCAATCCCCGGGACAGAGATGGCTACACCTTC	CASSYLNPRDRDGYTF
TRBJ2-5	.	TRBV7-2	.	TGTGCCAGCAGCCGCCAGGGAGGCAACCAAGAGACCCAGTACTTC	CASSRQGGNQETQYF
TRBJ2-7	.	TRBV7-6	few	TGTGCCAGCAGCTTCCAACAGTCCGGCGGGGAGCAGTACTTC	CASSFQQSGGEQYF
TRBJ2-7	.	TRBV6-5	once	TGTGCCAGCAGCGGGTTTGGGGGGTCCTACGAGCAGTACTTC	CASSGFGGSYEQYF
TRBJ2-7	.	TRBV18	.	TGTGCCAGCTCACCCCCCTCTGGGGGGAAAGACGAGCAGTACTTC	CASSPPSGGKDEQYF
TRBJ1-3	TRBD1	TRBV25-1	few	TGTGCCAGCAGTGAATTAGTCGGGACAGGAAGCTCTGGAAACACCATATATTTT	CASSELVGTGSSGNTIYF